The 11 T cell receptor beta chains below were found in one sample sequenced in a study of T cell repertoires in cytomegalovirus infection. TCRdb passed the reads through MiXCR, listing each CDR3 protein once. This table has 76,000 or so distinct CDR3 sequences, less than 4.5% appearing once. The sequenced sample was PBMCs. The source of these receptors is a human donor in good health (CMV status not recorded). Some clones in this sample may be carry-over from other donors' samples.

This clonotype showed up many times. The chain is built from TRBV10-3 and TRBJ1-5; the D gene is possibly TRBD1 (5 bases). CDR1 is ENHRY and CDR2 is SYGVKD in the germline V gene. CDR3 length: 13 amino acids. V lost 4 bases to trimming and J lost 7 bases, with 11 bases between them. For the CDR3, the DNA is TGTGCCATCAGTGTAGGGGCCGGGCAGCCCCAGCATTTT. It translates to CAISVGAGQPQHF.

Ten or more counts support this clonotype. The genes are TRBV10-3 and TRBJ2-7; D not certain. The length of the CDR3 is 13 residues. Trimming shortened V by 0 bases and J by 4 bases, and 7 bases separated the two germline ends. Germline CDR1 ENHRY, CDR2 SYGVKD. The DNA of the CDR3 is TGTGCCATCAGTGAGTCGTGGGTATACGAGCAGTACTTC. The encoded protein is CAISESWVYEQYF.

This clonotype was observed many times. In DNA form, the CDR3 reads TGTGCCAGCAGTTTGGTATGGGGCACAGATACGCAGTATTTT. The encoded protein is CASSLVWGTDTQYF. The chain carries TRBV28 and TRBJ2-3; unclear D gene. This CDR3 has 14 residues. Deletions cut 3 bases from V and 1 base from J, with 8 bases between. Germline lookup yields CDR1 MDHEN and CDR2 SYDVKM.

The sample holds many counts of this clonotype. The chain carries TRBV4-2 and TRBJ1-4; tentative D call: TRBD1 (5 bases). CDR3 size: 13 residues. The germline V and J ends were trimmed by 1 base and 8 bases, with 8 bases remaining between them. Looked up from germline, CDR1 is LGHNA and CDR2 is YNFKEQ. The CDR3 DNA reads as TGTGCCAGCAGCCAAGGGAGGGGCGAAAAACTGTTTTTT. Translating gives CASSQGRGEKLFF.

The sample holds many counts of this clonotype. The chain links TRBV20-1 to TRBJ1-2; D not certain. CDR1 and CDR2 from the germline V gene are DFQATT and SNEGSKA (reference sequence). CDR3 size: 12 residues. With 7 bases removed from V and 4 bases from J, the gap between germline ends came to 13 bases. This CDR3 reads CSGKMGSYGYTF. CDR3 nucleotides: TGCAGTGGAAAAATGGGTAGCTATGGCTACACCTTC.

This clonotype was detected many times. The chain joins TRBV7-8 to TRBJ2-7, with TRBD1 matching over 7 bases. J lost 5 bases, V lost 4 bases, and 11 bases had no gene match. Germline V lookup: CDR1 SGHVS, CDR2 FQNEAQ. The CDR3 is made up of 15 amino acids. The CDR3 here is CASSSTTGWFNEQYF. DNA for the CDR3: TGTGCCAGCAGCTCCACGACAGGGTGGTTTAACGAGCAGTACTTC. Drawing the rest from reference TRBV7-8 and TRBJ2-7, the complete variable domain is GAGVSQSPRYKVAKRGQDVALRCDPISGHVSLFWYQQALGQGPEFLTYFQNEAQLDKSGLPSDRFFAERPEGSVSTLKIQRTQQEDSAVYLCASSSTTGWFNEQYFGPGTRLTVT.

This clonotype was seen repeatedly, ten times or more. The chain employs TRBV7-9 and TRBJ2-2; no definite D call. Germline V CDR1 and CDR2: SEHNR, FQNEAQ (reference sequence). This CDR3 contains 17 residues. Trimming took 2 bases from V and 0 from J, leaving 13 bases between them. The chain's CDR3 is CASSLRNAITNTGELFF. In DNA, the CDR3 is TGTGCCAGCAGCTTAAGGAATGCAATCACGAACACCGGGGAGCTGTTTTTT.

This clonotype showed up many times. CDR3 in amino acids: CASSSGGASDNEQFF. The CDR3 DNA reads as TGCGCCAGCAGCTCCGGGGGGGCCTCTGACAATGAGCAGTTCTTC. V and J are TRBV5-1 and TRBJ2-1; 8 bases map to TRBD2. Unmatched junction bases numbered 7, after V lost 3 bases and J lost 5 bases. Germline V lookup: CDR1 SGHRS, CDR2 YFSETQ. This CDR3 comprises 15 residues.

This clonotype was counted at least ten times. The rearrangement uses TRBV4-3 and TRBJ2-7; tentative D call: TRBD1 (6 bases). This CDR3 contains 15 residues. V was trimmed by 0 bases and J by 2 bases, leaving 11 bases between them. Germline CDR1 LGHNA, CDR2 YSLEER. CDR3 loop: CASSQDLGDTYEQYF. In DNA form, the CDR3 reads TGCGCCAGCAGCCAAGATCTGGGGGACACCTACGAGCAGTACTTC.

This clonotype was seen many times. This chain uses TRBV10-2 with TRBJ1-6, with 7 bases aligning to TRBD1. Germline CDR1 is WSHSY and CDR2 is SAAADI. There are 13 residues in the CDR3. V trimming: 6 bases; J trimming: 8 bases; junction bases outside the gene matches: 4. In nucleotides, the CDR3 is TGCGCCAGCAGAACCGACAGGGATTCACCCCTCCACTTT. Protein product: CASRTDRDSPLHF.

This clonotype was detected ten times or more. DNA of the CDR3: TGTGCCAGTAGTAGCCCTACAGGGCCGGCGGGCACTGAAGCTTTCTTT. It yields the protein CASSSPTGPAGTEAFF. The J gene is TRBJ1-1, the V gene TRBV19; possibly TRBD1 for D (6 bases). The CDR3 extends over 16 amino acids. V dropped 4 bases and J dropped 4 bases, with 19 bases sitting between them. Germline CDR1 LNHDA, CDR2 SQIVND (reference sequence).